This TCR beta chain was identified during a study of blood T cell repertoires in COVID-19. About the research overall: Researchers got acute and convalescent COVID-19 samples from the United States, Italy and Spain. PBMCs, B-cell-depleted T cells, or T cells provided the cDNA or gDNA that made up the material.

Original analysis: Reference gene primer amplification gave nucleated cell count estimates. This table comes from immunoSEQ multiplex PCR, and its TCRdb copy is limited to in-frame clones, with some not included. Clonal size and the V and J genes are those of that table, whereas D and trimming came from the DNA. The sample consists of 56,000 or so clones, 80% to 90% of them appearing once. This clone was picked up one time. Germline V CDR1 and CDR2: SGHTA, FQGNSA. The CDR3 consists of 15 residues. V lost 5 bases, J lost 4 bases, and 5 bases stayed unmatched. Sequencing was performed on peripheral blood. The receptor's source is a human donor in a cohort sampled during active COVID-19. The chain is built from TRBV7-2 and TRBJ2-2; 9 nucleotides align to TRBD2. CDR3 in amino acids: CASSPWRGGTGELFF. Written as DNA, the CDR3 is TGTGCCAGCAGCCCTTGGCGGGGGGGCACCGGGGAGCTGTTTTTT.